This T cell receptor beta chain was found in a study of CD4 T cells in relation to SARS-CoV-2 and coronaviruses. Study in general: Negative control cultures got HIV-1 Nef peptides or no peptide.

The protocol was immunoSEQ multiplex PCR, while the TCRdb copy is restricted to in-frame clones and leaves out a portion. The sample lists about 18,000 clones, about 72% seen once, with over 25% in the top ten. On this clone itself: As yet, its antigen is unknown.

Before the COVID-19 pandemic, during about 2011-2019, CD4+ T cells were taken from unexposed donors. Isolation of CD4+ T cells took place after nine to ten days in culture. V shed 6 bases and J shed 8 bases, with 11 bases lying between them. Germline lookup yields CDR1 DFQATT and CDR2 SNEGSKA (reference sequence). This CDR3 is built from 11 residues. Sequenced: CD4+ T cells from PBMCs, cultured in vitro. The TCR originated in a human donor in good health. V usage is TRBV20-1 and J usage is TRBJ2-4; D gene unclear. CDR3 protein: CSAVGRDIQYF. CDR3 nucleotide sequence: TGCAGTGCCGTCGGTAGGGACATTCAGTACTTC.